Sequencing of this TCR beta chain was carried out in a study of T cell repertoires in cytomegalovirus infection. Study-wide background: Signatures in public TCR beta sequences pointed to both CMV infection and matching HLA type. Regarding the study as a whole: Summed frequency of shared TCR beta families picked out CMV carriers who also had the relevant HLA. The ex vivo response showed dominance by HLA-C-restricted CMV-specific TCR beta clonotypes.

Germline V CDR1 and CDR2: SGHVT, SQSDAQ. This CDR3 has 12 residues. Between the trimmed V and J ends, which lost 5 bases and 2 bases, there was a span of 7 bases. Notes on this clonotype: Its antigen is currently unknown.

Using its own MiXCR run on the reads, TCRdb lists one record per CDR3 protein. The sample holds 400,000 to 600,000 distinct CDR3 sequences, approximately 40% seen once. V is TRBV7-4 and J is TRBJ2-7; no clear D. Sequenced material: cultured PBMCs, taken from culture after CMV antigen stimulation. The receptor's source is a human donor in good health (CMV status not recorded). Some clones in this sample may be carry-over from other donors' samples. The CDR3 protein is CASSQRPYEQYF. The CDR3 DNA reads TGTGCCAGCAGCCAGAGACCCTACGAGCAGTACTTC.